This TCR beta chain was captured in a study of beta chain features in type 1 diabetes. Findings and limits, study-wide: There was a possibility that cDNA sequencing over-represented cells with high TCR expression.

This CDR3 region has 12 residues. V was shortened by 0 bases and J by 9 bases, with 3 bases between the two germline ends. CDR1 is LNHNV and CDR2 is YYDKDF in the germline V gene (reference sequence). Expressed TCRB transcripts were sequenced because the entire RNA isolate underwent reverse transcription. The assay was immunoSEQ multiplex PCR, and TCRdb's table has in-frame clones only and misses some. Counted here are roughly 300,000 clones, approximately 8.2% occurring once; the ten biggest clones make up around 0.45%. As regards this clone: Antigen specificity is unknown.

The receptor's source is a woman in her late teens or twenties in good health. The sample comprised central memory CD4+ T cells from blood. J is TRBJ1-6 and V is TRBV15; D gene unclear. This CDR3 reads CATSRDSSPLHF. The CDR3 nucleotides are TGTGCCACCAGCAGAGATTCTTCACCCCTCCACTTT.